This TCR beta chain was recorded in a study of T cell repertoires in cytomegalovirus infection. Study background: Both CMV infection and a matching HLA type were indicated by public TCR beta signatures.

Trimming took off 8 bases at V and 2 bases at J, with 16 bases between the two ends. The germline V gene has CDR1 MNHNY and CDR2 SVGAGI (reference sequence). CDR3 size: 14 residues. Findings and limits, study-wide: Clonotype analysis showed dominance of the ex vivo response by HLA-C-restricted CMV-specific TCR beta clonotypes.

TCRdb re-called the reads through MiXCR, storing one row per CDR3 protein. This sample has almost 550,000 distinct CDR3 sequences, with more than 15% found just once. Notes on this clonotype: The antigen remains undetermined.

J is TRBJ2-7 and V is TRBV6-6, with D perhaps TRBD1 (6 bases). The sequencing sample was made of CD8+ T cells from PBMCs. The TCR sequence derives from a human donor in good health (CMV status not recorded). Some clones in this sample may be carry-over from other donors' samples. The chain's CDR3 is CASAIRQGTYEQYF. CDR3 coding DNA: TGTGCCAGCGCGATAAGGCAGGGGACCTACGAGCAGTACTTC.